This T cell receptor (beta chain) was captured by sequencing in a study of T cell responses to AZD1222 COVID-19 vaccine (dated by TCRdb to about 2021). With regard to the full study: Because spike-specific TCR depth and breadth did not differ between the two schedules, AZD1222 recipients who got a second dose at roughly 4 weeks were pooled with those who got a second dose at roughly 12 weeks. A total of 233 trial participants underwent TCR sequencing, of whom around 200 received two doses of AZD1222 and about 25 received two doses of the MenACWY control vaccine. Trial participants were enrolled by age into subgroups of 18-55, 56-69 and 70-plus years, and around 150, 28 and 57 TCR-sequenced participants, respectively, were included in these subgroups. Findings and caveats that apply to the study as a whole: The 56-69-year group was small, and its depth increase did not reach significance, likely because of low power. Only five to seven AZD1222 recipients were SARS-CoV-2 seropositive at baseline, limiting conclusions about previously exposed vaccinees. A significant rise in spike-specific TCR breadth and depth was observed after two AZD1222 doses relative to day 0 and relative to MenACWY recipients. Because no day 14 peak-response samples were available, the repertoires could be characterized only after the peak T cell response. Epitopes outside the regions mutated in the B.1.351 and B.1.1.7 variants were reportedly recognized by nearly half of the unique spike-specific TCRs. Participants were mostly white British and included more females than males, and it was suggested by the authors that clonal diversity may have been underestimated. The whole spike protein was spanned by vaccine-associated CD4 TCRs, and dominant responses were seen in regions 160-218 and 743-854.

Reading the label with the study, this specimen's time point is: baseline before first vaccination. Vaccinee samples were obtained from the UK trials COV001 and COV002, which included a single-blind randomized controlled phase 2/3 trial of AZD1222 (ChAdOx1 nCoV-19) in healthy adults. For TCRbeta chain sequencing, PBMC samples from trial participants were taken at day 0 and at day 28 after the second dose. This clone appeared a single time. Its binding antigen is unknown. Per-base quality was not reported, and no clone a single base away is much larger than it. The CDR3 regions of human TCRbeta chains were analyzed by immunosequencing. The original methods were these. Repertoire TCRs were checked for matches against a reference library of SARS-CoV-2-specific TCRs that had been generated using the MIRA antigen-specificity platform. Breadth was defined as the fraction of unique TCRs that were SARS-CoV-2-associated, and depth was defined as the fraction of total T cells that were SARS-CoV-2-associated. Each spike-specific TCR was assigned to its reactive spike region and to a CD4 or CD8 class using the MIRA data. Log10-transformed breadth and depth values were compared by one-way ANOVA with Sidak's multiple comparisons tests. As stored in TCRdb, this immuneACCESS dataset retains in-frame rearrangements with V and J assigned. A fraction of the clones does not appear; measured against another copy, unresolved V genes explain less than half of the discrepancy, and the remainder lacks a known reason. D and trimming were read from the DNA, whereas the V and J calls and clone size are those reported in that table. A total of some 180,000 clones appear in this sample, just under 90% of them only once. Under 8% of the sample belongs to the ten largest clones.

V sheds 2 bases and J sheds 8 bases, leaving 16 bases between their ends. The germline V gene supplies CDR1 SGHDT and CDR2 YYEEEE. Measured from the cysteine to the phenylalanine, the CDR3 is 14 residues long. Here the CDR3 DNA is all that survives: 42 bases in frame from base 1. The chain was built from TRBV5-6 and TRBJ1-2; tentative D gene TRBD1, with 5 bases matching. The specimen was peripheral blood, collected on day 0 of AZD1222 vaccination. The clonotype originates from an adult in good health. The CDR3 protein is CASSFVGVDYGYTF. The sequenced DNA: TGTGCCAGCAGCTTCGTGGGGGTGGATTACGGCTACACCTTC.